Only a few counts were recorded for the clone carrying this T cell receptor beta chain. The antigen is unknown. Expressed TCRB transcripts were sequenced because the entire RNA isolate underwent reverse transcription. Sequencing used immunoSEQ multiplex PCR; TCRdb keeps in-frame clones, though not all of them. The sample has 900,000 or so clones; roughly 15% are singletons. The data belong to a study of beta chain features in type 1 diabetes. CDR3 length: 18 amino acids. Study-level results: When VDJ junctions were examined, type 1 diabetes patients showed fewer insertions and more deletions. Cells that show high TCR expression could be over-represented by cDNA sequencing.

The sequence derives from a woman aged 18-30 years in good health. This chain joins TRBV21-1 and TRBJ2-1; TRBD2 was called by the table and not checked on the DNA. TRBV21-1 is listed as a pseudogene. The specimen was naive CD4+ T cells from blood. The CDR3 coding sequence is TGTGCCAGCAGCAAAGAACTAGCGGGAGGATGTTCCTACAATGAGCAGTTCTTC. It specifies CASSKELAGGCSYNEQFF.